The 28 T cell receptor beta chains below come from one sample, sequenced in a study of T cells after yellow fever vaccination. TCRdb analysed the 5' RACE reads with MiXCR anew, one entry per CDR3 protein. The sample shows around 260,000 distinct CDR3 sequences, around 4.9% of them seen only once. The sample here was CD4+ T cells sorted from PBMCs, taken on the day of the yellow fever booster vaccination. The receptors derive from a man between 18 and 35 years old who received the YFV17D yellow fever vaccine.

For the CDR3, the DNA is TGTGCCAGCAGTCAGCGAACGACTAGCGGGGCCGGGGAGACCCAGTACTTC. It encodes CASSQRTTSGAGETQYF. The chain carries TRBV27 and TRBJ2-5; 11 bases fit TRBD2. The CDR3 has 17 amino acids. Germline V gene data show CDR1 as MNHEY and CDR2 as SMNVEV (reference sequence). V shed 5 bases and J 5 bases; nucleotides not matched to a gene: 13.

The chain is built from TRBV5-1 and TRBJ1-1, with 7 bases fitting TRBD1. The ends lost 0 bases at V and 1 base at J; junction bases unmatched: 6. There are 16 residues in the CDR3. Per the germline V gene, CDR1 is SGHRS and CDR2 is YFSETQ. CDR3 in DNA: TGCGCCAGCAGCTTGGAGAAACAGGGGAAGAACACTGAAGCTTTCTTT. As protein: CASSLEKQGKNTEAFF.

This clonotype was picked up many times. This rearrangement joins TRBV7-9 to TRBJ2-3; 7 positions agree with TRBD1. The germline gives CDR1 SEHNR, CDR2 FQNEAQ (reference sequence). With V trimmed by 5 bases and J by 4 bases, 6 bases remained unmatched. This CDR3 region has 14 residues. The CDR3 coding sequence is TGTGCCAGCAGCCTGCGACAGGGCGCAGATACGCAGTATTTT. Protein sequence: CASSLRQGADTQYF.

The table lists this clonotype with a few counts. The CDR3 region is CASSQDRRATDTQYF. CDR3 DNA sequence: TGCGCCAGCAGCCAAGACAGGAGGGCCACAGATACGCAGTATTTT. The gene calls are TRBV4-3 and TRBJ2-3; D possibly corresponds to TRBD2 (6 bases). CDR3 size: 15 residues. V shed 0 bases and J shed 2 bases, with 9 bases lying between them. Germline CDR1 and CDR2: LGHNA and YSLEER.

The chain combines TRBV5-1 with TRBJ2-7, with a weak D call TRBD1 (6 bases). This CDR3 has 14 amino acids. The V gene lost 4 bases and the J gene lost 2 bases, with 13 bases spanning the gap. From germline, CDR1 is SGHRS and CDR2 YFSETQ. In DNA, the CDR3 is TGCGCCAGCAGCCCCTCAGGGGCTACCTACGAGCAGTACTTC. This sequence encodes CASSPSGATYEQYF.

This clonotype was detected ten times or more. The rearrangement uses TRBV4-3 and TRBJ2-1; D is perhaps TRBD2 (5 bases). In germline, CDR1 is LGHNA, CDR2 YSLEER. The V and J ends lost 0 bases and 4 bases respectively, with 16 bases between them. The CDR3 loop spans 17 amino acids. This CDR3 is CASSQERGGDKYNEQFF. Here the CDR3 DNA reads TGCGCCAGCAGCCAAGAACGCGGAGGAGATAAGTACAATGAGCAGTTCTTC.

This clonotype was counted at least ten times. V usage is TRBV10-3 and J usage is TRBJ2-2; 7 bases map to TRBD1. V lost 3 bases, J lost 5 bases, and 6 bases stayed unmatched. Germline assignment: CDR1 ENHRY and CDR2 SYGVKD. The CDR3 contains 15 residues. CDR3 region: CAISEAGGVTGELFF. The CDR3 coding sequence is TGTGCCATCAGTGAAGCAGGGGGTGTGACCGGGGAGCTGTTTTTT.

The chain links TRBV29-1 to TRBJ1-4; maybe TRBD1 (6 bases). Trimming shortened V by 6 bases and J by 4 bases, and 12 bases separated the two germline ends. The CDR3 has 13 residues. Per the germline V gene, CDR1 is SQVTM and CDR2 is ANQGSEA. CDR3 region: CSVLQGFNEKLFF. Here the CDR3 DNA reads TGCAGCGTCCTACAGGGATTTAATGAAAAACTGTTTTTT. The full variable domain, its missing parts supplied by reference TRBV29-1 and TRBJ1-4, is SAVISQKPSRDICQRGTSLTIQCQVDSQVTMMFWYRQQPGQSLTLIATANQGSEATYESGFVIDKFPISRPNLTFSTLTVSNMSPEDSSIYLCSVLQGFNEKLFFGSGTQLSVL.

The table lists this clonotype with a few counts. The chain employs TRBV4-1 and TRBJ2-7; 9 nucleotides match TRBD2. Losses at the gene ends were 4 bases for V and 3 bases for J; bases not matched to a gene: 13. The CDR3 sequence is 17 residues long. CDR1 is MGHRA and CDR2 is YSYEKL in the germline V gene. The CDR3 sequence is CASSRLPPGLASYEQYF. CDR3 coding DNA: TGCGCCAGCAGCCGCCTTCCTCCGGGACTAGCTAGCTACGAGCAGTACTTC.

The chain is built from TRBV7-2 and TRBJ1-1; D call uncertain. The CDR3 totals 17 residues. V lost 5 bases and J lost 1, with 20 bases in between. CDR1 SGHTA and CDR2 FQGNSA come from the germline V gene. The CDR3 reads CASSLVLSVVRNTEAFF. The DNA for the CDR3 is TGTGCCAGCAGCCTCGTCCTATCCGTCGTTAGGAACACTGAAGCTTTCTTT.

In its sample, this clonotype was seen many times. The chain couples TRBV6-2 or TRBV6-3 to TRBJ2-7; D unresolved. The CDR3 is 12 amino acids. V dropped 6 bases and J dropped 4 bases, with 10 bases sitting between them. CDR1 MNHEY and CDR2 SVGEGT come from the germline V gene. Written as DNA, the CDR3 is TGTGCCAGCAGCAGAGCGAGTTACGAGCAGTACGTC. Its translation: CASSRASYEQYV.

V and J are TRBV14 and TRBJ2-6, with 7 nucleotides matching TRBD1. There are 17 residues in the CDR3. With V trimmed by 4 bases and J by 0 bases, 6 bases remained unmatched. In germline, CDR1 is SGHDN, CDR2 FVKESK. CDR3 bases: TGTGCCAGCAGCCGGGGACAGCTTTCCTCTGGGGCCAACGTCCTGACTTTC. Its protein is CASSRGQLSSGANVLTF.

This clonotype turned up a few times. The V gene is TRBV5-1, the J gene TRBJ1-2; D gene uncertain. This CDR3 is built from 15 residues. The ends were cut back, 5 bases at V and 0 bases at J, with 14 bases in the middle. Per the germline V gene, CDR1 is SGHRS and CDR2 is YFSETQ. The CDR3 region is CASRPWELANYGYTF. For the CDR3, the DNA is TGCGCCAGCAGGCCGTGGGAGCTCGCTAACTATGGCTACACCTTC.

The chain uses TRBV12-3 or TRBV12-4 and TRBJ2-5, with D perhaps being TRBD1 or TRBD2 (7 bases each). Deletions cut 5 bases from V and 5 bases from J, with 18 bases between. This CDR3 comprises 15 residues. CDR3 in DNA: TGTGCCAGCAGTGCGAACAGGGGACTAAGCGAGACCCAGTACTTC. Protein sequence: CASSANRGLSETQYF.

CDR3 coding DNA: TGCAGTGCTCCCAGACGATCCTATGGCTACACCTTC. Its translation: CSAPRRSYGYTF. The gene calls are TRBV20-1 and TRBJ1-2; D call uncertain. Germline V gene lookup returns CDR1 DFQATT and CDR2 SNEGSKA (reference sequence). The ends were cut back, 5 bases at V and 4 bases at J, with 11 bases in the middle. CDR3 length: 12 amino acids.

This clonotype has more than one count but fewer than ten. V gene TRBV11-2 combines with J gene TRBJ2-7, with 8 bases lining up with TRBD1. V dropped 5 bases and J dropped 6; count of bases not matched to a gene: 12. This CDR3 has 15 residues. The germline CDR1 and CDR2 sequences are SGHAT and FQNNGV. CDR3: CASSRQGSKWGEQYV. Here the CDR3 DNA reads TGTGCCAGCAGCCGACAGGGGTCCAAGTGGGGCGAGCAGTACGTC.

This clonotype has a handful of counts. The rearrangement uses TRBV4-2 and TRBJ1-5; D might be TRBD1 (5 bases). CDR1 and CDR2 (germline): LGHNA, YNFKEQ. The V end lost 4 bases, the J end lost 6 bases, and 13 bases lay between the germline ends. This CDR3 has 14 residues. The CDR3 here is CASSPTERPQPQHF. The CDR3 DNA sequence: TGTGCCAGCAGCCCGACAGAGCGGCCTCAGCCCCAGCATTTT.

In its sample, this clonotype was seen many times. V is TRBV6-2 or TRBV6-3 and J is TRBJ2-2; no clear D. The CDR3 extends over 12 amino acids. The germline V and J ends were trimmed by 0 bases and 5 bases, with 1 base remaining between them. Germline CDR1 reads MNHEY; CDR2 reads SVGEGT. The DNA of the CDR3 is TGTGCCAGCAGTTACTCGACCGGGGAGCTGTTTTTT. Protein: CASSYSTGELFF.

In this sample, this clonotype turned up a few times. This CDR3 is CASSLNTPGTDTQYF. DNA for the CDR3: TGTGCCAGCAGCTTGAATACTCCAGGGACAGATACGCAGTATTTT. The chain carries TRBV5-4 and TRBJ2-3, with a tentative D call TRBD1 (5 bases). V was pared by 1 base and J by 3 bases, with 12 bases between. CDR3 length: 15 residues. Germline V CDR1 and CDR2: SGHNT, YYREEE (reference sequence).

At least ten counts were recorded for this clonotype. This chain uses TRBV7-3 with TRBJ2-1; 8 nucleotides line up with TRBD2. V shed 1 base, J shed 0 bases, and the junction held 2 bases outside the gene matches. Germline-derived CDR1 and CDR2 are SGHTA and FQGTGA. CDR3 length: 16 residues. CDR3 DNA sequence: TGTGCCAGCAGCTTAATGGCGGGGGGCTCCTACAATGAGCAGTTCTTC. Its protein product is CASSLMAGGSYNEQFF. Variable domain in full (rest from reference TRBV7-3 and TRBJ2-1): GAGVSQTPSNKVTEKGKYVELRCDPISGHTALYWYRQSLGQGPEFLIYFQGTGAADDSGLPNDRFFAVRPEGSVSTLKIQRTERGDSAVYLCASSLMAGGSYNEQFFGPGTRLTVL.

This clonotype came up many times. The chain uses TRBV4-2 and TRBJ1-1; D perhaps matches TRBD1 (5 bases). The V end lost 4 bases, the J end lost 3 bases, and 18 bases lay between the germline ends. Germline values: CDR1 LGHNA, CDR2 YNFKEQ. The CDR3 covers 16 residues. The CDR3 DNA reads as TGTGCCAGCAGCCCATTCAAGGGGTTAGAGGACACTGAAGCTTTCTTT. As protein: CASSPFKGLEDTEAFF.

The V and J genes are TRBV5-1 and TRBJ1-1; D is unresolved. The CDR3 spans 14 residues. The V end was cut by 0 bases, the J end by 7 bases, with 13 bases between. Germline-derived CDR1 and CDR2 are SGHRS and YFSETQ. DNA for the CDR3: TGCGCCAGCAGCTTGGATAAATCGGACGGTGAAGCTTTCTTT. It encodes CASSLDKSDGEAFF.

This clonotype came up many times. V and J are TRBV7-2 and TRBJ2-7; a weak D match, TRBD2 (5 bases). Germline V gene data show CDR1 as SGHTA and CDR2 as FQGNSA. The CDR3 runs to 14 residues. Trimming left V 1 base short and J 7 bases short, with 14 bases between. The CDR3 DNA sequence: TGTGCCAGCAGCTTAGATCCTGTGCCGGGGGAGCAGTACTTC. It yields the protein CASSLDPVPGEQYF.

At least ten counts were recorded for this clonotype. The chain links TRBV18 to TRBJ1-1; tentative D call: TRBD1 (5 bases). The CDR3 loop spans 15 amino acids. V was trimmed by 3 bases and J by 1 base, leaving 12 bases between them. Per germline, CDR1 KGHSH and CDR2 LQKENI. Here the CDR3 reads CASSPSGLGNTEAFF. CDR3 DNA: TGTGCCAGCTCACCTTCAGGGTTGGGGAACACTGAAGCTTTCTTT.

The rearrangement links TRBV9 to TRBJ2-2; 9 bases line up with TRBD1. The germline gives CDR1 SGDLS, CDR2 YYNGEE. The CDR3 is made up of 16 amino acids. The junction had 6 bases not matched to a gene; V was cut back by 2 bases and J by 4 bases. The CDR3 DNA reads TGTGCCAGCAGCGTCCGACAGGGGGTGACCACCGGGGAGCTGTTTTTT. Its translation: CASSVRQGVTTGELFF.

The sample holds many counts of this clonotype. This chain links TRBV18 with TRBJ2-6; D is ambiguous. CDR1 KGHSH and CDR2 LQKENI come from the germline V gene. Trimming stripped 6 bases from V and 0 bases from J, with 12 bases between. The CDR3 extends over 16 amino acids. CDR3 loop: CASSRGSLSGANVLTF. For the CDR3, the DNA is TGTGCCAGCTCCAGAGGCAGTCTCTCTGGGGCCAACGTCCTGACTTTC.

Ten or more counts support this clonotype. The V call is TRBV7-9, the J call TRBJ2-7; no clear D. The CDR3 sequence is 13 residues long. The V end lost 2 bases, the J end lost 6 bases, and 11 bases lay between the germline ends. The germline V gene encodes CDR1 SEHNR and CDR2 FQNEAQ (reference sequence). This CDR3 reads CASSLRASGEQYV. The DNA for the CDR3 is TGTGCCAGCAGCTTAAGGGCGTCGGGCGAGCAGTACGTC.

This clonotype was counted ten times or more. The chain uses TRBV20-1 and TRBJ1-5; D not resolved. The V end lost 5 bases, the J end lost 0 bases, and 11 bases lay between the germline ends. The CDR3 runs 14 residues. Per the germline V gene, CDR1 is DFQATT and CDR2 is SNEGSKA (reference sequence). The CDR3 coding sequence is TGCAGTGCTGCTTCAGAGTTTAGCAATCAGCCCCAGCATTTT. The encoded protein is CSAASEFSNQPQHF.